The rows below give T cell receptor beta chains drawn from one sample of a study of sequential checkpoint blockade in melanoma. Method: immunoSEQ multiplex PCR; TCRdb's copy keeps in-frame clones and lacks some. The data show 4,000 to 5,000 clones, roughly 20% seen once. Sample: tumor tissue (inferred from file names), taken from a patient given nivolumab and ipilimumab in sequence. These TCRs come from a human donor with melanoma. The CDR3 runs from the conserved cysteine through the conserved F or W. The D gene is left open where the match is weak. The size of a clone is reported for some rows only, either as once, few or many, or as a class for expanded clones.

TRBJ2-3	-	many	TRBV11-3	CASSLWEAADTDTQYF	TGTGCCAGCAGCCTCTGGGAGGCCGCAGACACAGATACGCAGTATTTT
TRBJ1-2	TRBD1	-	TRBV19	CASRSTGTNYGYTF	TGTGCCAGTAGATCGACAGGGACTAACTATGGCTACACCTTC
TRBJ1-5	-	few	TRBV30	CAWSETASRNQPQHF	TGTGCCTGGAGTGAAACGGCGAGTCGGAACCAGCCCCAGCATTTT
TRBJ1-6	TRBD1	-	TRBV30	CAWGTGRGDSPLHF	TGTGCCTGGGGGACAGGGCGTGGGGATTCACCCCTCCACTTT
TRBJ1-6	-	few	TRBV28	CASSSAGTTYGLSLHF	TGTGCCAGCAGTTCCGCCGGGACAACATACGGCTTGTCCCTCCACTTT
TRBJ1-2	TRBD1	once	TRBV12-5	CASGLLDRGVGYTF	TGTGCTAGTGGTTTATTGGACAGGGGGGTTGGCTACACCTTC
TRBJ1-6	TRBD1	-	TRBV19	CASSPAGQGSSPLHF	TGTGCCAGTAGTCCCGCGGGACAGGGGTCTTCACCCCTCCACTTT
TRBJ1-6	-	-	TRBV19	CASRDRWGGSSYNSPLHF	TGTGCCTCCCGGGATAGGTGGGGAGGAAGCTCCTATAATTCACCCCTCCACTTT
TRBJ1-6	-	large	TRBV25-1	CASRVWDVVNSPLHF	TGTGCCAGCAGAGTTTGGGACGTGGTTAATTCACCCCTCCACTTT
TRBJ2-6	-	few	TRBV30	CAWSPSGANVLTF	TGTGCCTGGAGTCCGTCTGGGGCCAACGTCCTGACTTTC
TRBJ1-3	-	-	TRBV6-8	CASSVGGGGSGNTIYF	TGTGCCAGCAGTGTGGGGGGAGGGGGATCTGGAAACACCATATATTTT
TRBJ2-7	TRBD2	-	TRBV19	CASRTGLASYEQYF	TGTGCCAGTAGGACGGGACTAGCGTCCTACGAGCAGTACTTC
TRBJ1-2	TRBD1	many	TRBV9	CASRYKGGSIGGYTF	TGTGCCAGCAGATACAAAGGGGGCTCTATAGGAGGCTACACCTTC
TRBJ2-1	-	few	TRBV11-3	CASSLDPGTAEQFF	TGTGCCAGCAGCTTAGATCCGGGGACGGCTGAGCAGTTCTTC
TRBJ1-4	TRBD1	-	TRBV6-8	CASKLGTGGSINEKLFF	TGTGCCAGCAAATTGGGCACAGGGGGGTCAATTAATGAAAAACTGTTTTTT
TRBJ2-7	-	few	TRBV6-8	CASRPGGAKYEQYF	TGTGCCAGCAGACCTGGGGGGGCCAAGTACGAGCAGTACTTC
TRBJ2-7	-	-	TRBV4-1	CASSQGPYIETYEQYF	TGCGCCAGCAGCCAAGGGCCGTACATAGAAACCTACGAGCAGTACTTC
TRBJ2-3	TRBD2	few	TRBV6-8	CASSASGGATDTQYF	TGTGCCAGCAGTGCTAGCGGGGGGGCCACAGATACGCAGTATTTT
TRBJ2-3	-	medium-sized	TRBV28	CASRRTGHTSTDTQYF	TGTGCCAGCCGACGGACGGGTCATACTAGCACAGATACGCAGTATTTT
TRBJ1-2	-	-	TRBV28	CASRLPLDYGYTF	TGTGCCAGCAGACTACCTCTAGACTATGGCTACACCTTC
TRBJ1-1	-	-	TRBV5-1	CASSSRTANTEAFF	TGCGCCAGCAGCAGTCGGACAGCGAACACTGAAGCTTTCTTT
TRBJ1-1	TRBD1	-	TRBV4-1	CASSQEFAATQGGNTEAFF	TGCGCCAGCAGCCAAGAGTTTGCGGCTACGCAGGGGGGGAACACTGAAGCTTTCTTT
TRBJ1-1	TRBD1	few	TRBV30	CAWFPQGGEAFF	TGTGCCTGGTTCCCACAGGGGGGTGAAGCTTTCTTT
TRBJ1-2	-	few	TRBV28	CASNLEQGLYGYTF	TGTGCCAGCAACCTTGAGCAGGGCCTCTATGGCTACACCTTC
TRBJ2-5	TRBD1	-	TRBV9	CASSVAPGQGQETQYF	TGTGCCAGCAGCGTAGCCCCGGGACAGGGTCAAGAGACCCAGTACTTC
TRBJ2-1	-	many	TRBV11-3	CASSLSGSRGLSYNEQFF	TGTGCCAGCAGCTTGAGCGGCTCGCGGGGGCTATCCTACAATGAGCAGTTCTTC
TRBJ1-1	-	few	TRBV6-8	CAGRTELNTEAFF	TGTGCCGGTAGGACGGAATTGAACACTGAAGCTTTCTTT
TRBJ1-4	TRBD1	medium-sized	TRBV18	CASSPRTGTGGEKLFF	TGTGCCAGCTCACCCAGAACCGGGACAGGAGGTGAAAAACTGTTTTTT
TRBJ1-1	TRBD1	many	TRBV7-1	CASSPDRATEAFF	TGTGCCAGCAGCCCTGACAGGGCCACTGAAGCTTTCTTT
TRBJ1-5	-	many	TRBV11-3	CASSRERGGNQPQHF	TGTGCCAGCAGCCGCGAACGGGGTGGCAATCAGCCCCAGCATTTT
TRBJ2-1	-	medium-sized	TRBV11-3	CASSLGQGMNEQFF	TGTGCCAGCAGCTTAGGTCAGGGGATGAATGAGCAGTTCTTC
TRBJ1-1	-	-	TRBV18	CASSPDLKYTEAFF	TGTGCCAGCTCACCAGATTTAAAGTACACTGAAGCTTTCTTT
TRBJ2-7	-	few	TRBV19	CASTGTSYEQYF	TGTGCCAGTACAGGTACCTCCTACGAGCAGTACTTC
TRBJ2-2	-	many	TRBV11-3	CASSLEGVINTGELFF	TGTGCCAGCAGCTTAGAGGGGGTAATCAACACCGGGGAGCTGTTTTTT
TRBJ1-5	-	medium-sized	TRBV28	CASSLLRGGNNQPQHF	TGTGCCAGCAGTTTGCTCCGGGGAGGGAACAATCAGCCCCAGCATTTT
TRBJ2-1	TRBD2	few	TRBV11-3	CASSLNPGGSYNEQFF	TGTGCCAGCAGCTTGAACCCGGGAGGCTCCTACAATGAGCAGTTCTTC
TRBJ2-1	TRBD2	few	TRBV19	CASSVAGGLGEQFF	TGTGCCAGTAGTGTAGCGGGGGGGCTCGGTGAGCAGTTCTTC
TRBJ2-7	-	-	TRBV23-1	CASSSPGGYEQYF	TGCGCCAGCAGCTCACCCGGGGGCTACGAGCAGTACTTC
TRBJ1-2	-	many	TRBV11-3	CASSLAGAHYGYTF	TGTGCCAGCAGCTTGGCAGGGGCCCACTATGGCTACACCTTC
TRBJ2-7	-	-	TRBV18	CASSPGRYSYEQYF	TGTGCCAGCTCACCCGGCAGATACTCCTACGAGCAGTACTTC
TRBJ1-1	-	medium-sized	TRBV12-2	CAISSKRGNTEAFF	TGTGCCATCTCTTCCAAAAGGGGGAACACTGAAGCTTTCTTT
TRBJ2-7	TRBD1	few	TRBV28	CASSSYRGTYEQYF	TGTGCCAGCAGTTCCTACAGGGGGACCTACGAGCAGTACTTC
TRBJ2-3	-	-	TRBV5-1	CASSLGRPSTDTQYF	TGCGCCAGCAGCTTGGGCAGGCCTAGCACAGATACGCAGTATTTT
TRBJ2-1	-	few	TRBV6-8	CASSNDPYNEQFF	TGTGCCAGCAGTAATGACCCCTACAATGAGCAGTTCTTC
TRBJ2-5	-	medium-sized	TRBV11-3	CASSFSDTQETQYF	TGTGCCAGCAGCTTTTCGGACACCCAAGAGACCCAGTACTTC
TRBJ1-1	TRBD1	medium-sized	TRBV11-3	CASSHSSGTGSIGTEAFF	TGTGCCAGCAGCCATTCGTCCGGGACAGGGTCTATAGGCACTGAAGCTTTCTTT
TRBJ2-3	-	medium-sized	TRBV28	CAGREQLTDTQYF	TGTGCCGGCCGGGAACAGCTCACAGATACGCAGTATTTT
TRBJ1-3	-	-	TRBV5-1	CASSLVSGSRNTIYF	TGCGCCAGCAGCTTGGTATCAGGGAGCCGAAACACCATATATTTT
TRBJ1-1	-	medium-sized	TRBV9	CASSPTVGPGTEAFF	TGTGCCAGCAGCCCCACAGTCGGTCCGGGCACTGAAGCTTTCTTT
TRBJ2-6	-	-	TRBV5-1	CASSSTGGLTGANVLTF	TGCGCCAGCAGCTCCACAGGCGGCCTAACTGGGGCCAACGTCCTGACTTTC
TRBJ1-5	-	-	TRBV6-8	CASRKSRTGIGNQPQHF	TGTGCCAGCAGAAAATCGAGAACAGGGATTGGCAATCAGCCCCAGCATTTT
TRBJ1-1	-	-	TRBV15	CATSRDKGMNTEAFF	TGTGCCACCAGCAGAGATAAGGGTATGAACACTGAAGCTTTCTTT
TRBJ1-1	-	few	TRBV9	CASSHGGLNTEAFF	TGTGCCAGCAGCCACGGGGGCTTGAACACTGAAGCTTTCTTT
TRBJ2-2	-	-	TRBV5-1	CASSPRTPPNTGELFF	TGCGCCAGCAGCCCGAGGACTCCCCCAAACACCGGGGAGCTGTTTTTT